This T cell receptor (beta chain) is from a study of beta chain features in type 1 diabetes. Points from the study as a whole: The naive, central memory and Treg TCRB repertoires showed an apparent similarity that was greater among patients than among healthy donors.

Investigators reverse transcribed all isolated RNA, so they sequenced expressed TCRB transcripts. Clones were read by immunoSEQ multiplex PCR, and TCRdb kept only the in-frame ones, dropping some. The table shows approximately 470,000 clones, with approximately 28% occurring only once. The sample holds a few counts of this clone. What it binds is not known. In germline, CDR1 is SGHTA, CDR2 FQGNSA. The CDR3 extends over 16 amino acids. With 2 bases removed from V and 4 bases from J, the gap between germline ends came to 17 bases. J is TRBJ2-5 and V is TRBV7-2, with D hard to call. Sequencing was performed on naive CD4+ T cells from blood. The TCR originated in a man between 18 and 35 years old in good health. Here the CDR3 DNA reads TGTGCCAGCAGCTTATCGGCCGGCCCTCTAACAGAGACCCAGTACTTC. Protein: CASSLSAGPLTETQYF.